This is a list of T cell receptor beta chains from one sample in a study of cytotoxic CD8 clonotypes in ibrutinib-treated CLL. Using immunoSEQ multiplex PCR, the repertoire was profiled, and TCRdb retains in-frame clones only, with some absent. Of around 52,000 clones in the sample, 45% to 70% are singletons; the top ten hold 20%. The sequences come from PBMCs, collected after 24 months of ibrutinib treatment. The source is a human donor with chronic lymphocytic leukemia. Both conserved end residues are trimmed from each CDR3. Fields, in order: J gene, D gene, V gene, CDR3 protein. D genes are given only for firm matches.

j_gene: TRBJ2-3
d_gene: .
v_gene: TRBV28
CDR3aa: ASSFGGRALSSTDTQY

j_gene: TRBJ1-2
d_gene: TRBD1
v_gene: TRBV30
CDR3aa: AWSTAGGLYGYT

j_gene: TRBJ1-5
d_gene: TRBD1
v_gene: TRBV27
CDR3aa: ASSGQGGSQPQH

j_gene: TRBJ2-2
d_gene: .
v_gene: TRBV19
CDR3aa: ASSIGTNTGELF

j_gene: TRBJ1-2
d_gene: .
v_gene: TRBV21-1
CDR3aa: ALPPHTGIDINYGYT

j_gene: TRBJ2-3
d_gene: .
v_gene: TRBV29-1
CDR3aa: SVRQTDTQY

j_gene: TRBJ2-2
d_gene: .
v_gene: TRBV7-9
CDR3aa: ASQIVGTGELF

j_gene: TRBJ2-1
d_gene: TRBD1
v_gene: TRBV28
CDR3aa: ASSSPRGISYNEQF

j_gene: TRBJ1-5
d_gene: .
v_gene: TRBV7-2
CDR3aa: ASSLVGRLADQPQH

j_gene: TRBJ2-3
d_gene: .
v_gene: TRBV5-8
CDR3aa: AAGRGRSTDTQY

j_gene: TRBJ2-5
d_gene: .
v_gene: TRBV28
CDR3aa: ASSLTPPGRTGLDQY

j_gene: TRBJ2-5
d_gene: .
v_gene: TRBV5-1
CDR3aa: ASSALANGGRETQY

j_gene: TRBJ1-6
d_gene: .
v_gene: TRBV5-1
CDR3aa: ASSLAMAGNLKSPLH

j_gene: TRBJ1-2
d_gene: .
v_gene: TRBV6-6
CDR3aa: ASSYSISTDYGYT

j_gene: TRBJ2-1
d_gene: .
v_gene: TRBV2
CDR3aa: ASSGSVGVSYNEQF

j_gene: TRBJ2-3
d_gene: TRBD2
v_gene: TRBV5-4
CDR3aa: ASSSDPGLAGGRGTDTQY

j_gene: TRBJ2-2
d_gene: .
v_gene: TRBV11-3
CDR3aa: ASSPQGSGELF

j_gene: TRBJ2-5
d_gene: .
v_gene: TRBV19
CDR3aa: ASSIDLGRRVTQY

j_gene: TRBJ2-1
d_gene: .
v_gene: TRBV2
CDR3aa: ASSATSYNEQF

j_gene: TRBJ1-2
d_gene: .
v_gene: TRBV6-1
CDR3aa: ASGRRVHSSYGYT

j_gene: TRBJ2-5
d_gene: TRBD2
v_gene: TRBV27
CDR3aa: ASSLGLGPSRKETQY

j_gene: TRBJ2-7
d_gene: .
v_gene: TRBV6-5
CDR3aa: ASSYSILGEQY

j_gene: TRBJ2-5
d_gene: .
v_gene: TRBV30
CDR3aa: AYTQGIQETQY

j_gene: TRBJ1-4
d_gene: .
v_gene: TRBV7-8
CDR3aa: ASSSTGGGAYEKLF

j_gene: TRBJ1-6
d_gene: TRBD1
v_gene: TRBV7-7
CDR3aa: ASSLARDSGPPSPLH

j_gene: TRBJ1-4
d_gene: TRBD1
v_gene: TRBV4-2
CDR3aa: ASSQGTGQRATNEKLF

j_gene: TRBJ1-4
d_gene: .
v_gene: TRBV5-4
CDR3aa: ASSLSGGVNEKLF

j_gene: TRBJ2-1
d_gene: TRBD2
v_gene: TRBV2
CDR3aa: ASSTRTSGQNEQF

j_gene: TRBJ2-5
d_gene: .
v_gene: TRBV5-4
CDR3aa: ASGPVEETQY

j_gene: TRBJ2-2
d_gene: .
v_gene: TRBV2
CDR3aa: ASREKNTGELF

j_gene: TRBJ1-1
d_gene: TRBD1
v_gene: TRBV5-1
CDR3aa: ASSPQGATNTEAF

j_gene: TRBJ2-5
d_gene: .
v_gene: TRBV4-2
CDR3aa: ASSQGEAKTQY

j_gene: TRBJ1-5
d_gene: .
v_gene: TRBV20-1
CDR3aa: SASEGQPQH

j_gene: TRBJ2-6
d_gene: TRBD2
v_gene: TRBV7-2
CDR3aa: ASSLRGGSSGANVLT

j_gene: TRBJ2-5
d_gene: TRBD1
v_gene: TRBV7-8
CDR3aa: ASSLEAGQGKETQY

j_gene: TRBJ2-5
d_gene: .
v_gene: TRBV30
CDR3aa: AWGERETQY

j_gene: TRBJ1-3
d_gene: .
v_gene: TRBV5-6
CDR3aa: ASSLQVFSGNTIY

j_gene: TRBJ2-2
d_gene: TRBD2
v_gene: TRBV6-1
CDR3aa: ASASGIAGELF

j_gene: TRBJ1-5
d_gene: .
v_gene: TRBV27
CDR3aa: ASSPPGLAVMAQH

j_gene: TRBJ2-1
d_gene: TRBD1
v_gene: TRBV6-1
CDR3aa: ASSEGTGRYNEQF

j_gene: TRBJ2-1
d_gene: .
v_gene: TRBV30
CDR3aa: AWSVLVGVGEQF

j_gene: TRBJ2-4
d_gene: .
v_gene: TRBV5-6
CDR3aa: ASSFPRAKNIQY

j_gene: TRBJ1-2
d_gene: .
v_gene: TRBV7-2
CDR3aa: ASSLYPGRANYGYT

j_gene: TRBJ1-1
d_gene: .
v_gene: TRBV9
CDR3aa: ASSVVRRLGAEAF

j_gene: TRBJ2-1
d_gene: .
v_gene: TRBV6-5
CDR3aa: ASSYHINEQF

j_gene: TRBJ2-1
d_gene: .
v_gene: TRBV4-2
CDR3aa: ASSQDQTMIYNEQF

j_gene: TRBJ2-5
d_gene: .
v_gene: TRBV30
CDR3aa: AWSKDAGWETQY

j_gene: TRBJ1-2
d_gene: .
v_gene: TRBV6-5
CDR3aa: ASSYYTGLGYT

j_gene: TRBJ1-1
d_gene: .
v_gene: TRBV29-1
CDR3aa: SILEPGWTEAF

j_gene: TRBJ1-5
d_gene: .
v_gene: TRBV7-2
CDR3aa: ASSFTGRPQH

j_gene: TRBJ2-1
d_gene: TRBD2
v_gene: TRBV28
CDR3aa: ASSPFPGTSGSTSYNEQF

j_gene: TRBJ2-3
d_gene: TRBD2
v_gene: TRBV5-5
CDR3aa: ASSFSGGRTDTQY